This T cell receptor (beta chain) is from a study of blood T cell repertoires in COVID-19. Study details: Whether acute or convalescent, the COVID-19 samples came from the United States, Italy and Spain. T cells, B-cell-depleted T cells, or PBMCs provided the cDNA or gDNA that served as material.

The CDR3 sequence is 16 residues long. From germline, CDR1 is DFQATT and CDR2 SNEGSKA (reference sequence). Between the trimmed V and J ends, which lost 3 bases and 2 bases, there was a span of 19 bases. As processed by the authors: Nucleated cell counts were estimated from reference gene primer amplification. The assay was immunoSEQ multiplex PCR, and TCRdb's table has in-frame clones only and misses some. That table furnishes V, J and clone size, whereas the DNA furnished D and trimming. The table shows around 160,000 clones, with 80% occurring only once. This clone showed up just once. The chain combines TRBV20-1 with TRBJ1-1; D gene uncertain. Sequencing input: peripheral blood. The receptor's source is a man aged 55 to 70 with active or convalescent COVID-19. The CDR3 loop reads CSASSRVGGRNTEAFF. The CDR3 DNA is TGCAGTGCTAGTTCAAGGGTGGGAGGGAGAAACACTGAAGCTTTCTTT.